Below, 4 T cell receptor beta chains from the same sample are listed, as sequenced in a study of blood T cell repertoires in COVID-19. The table came from immunoSEQ multiplex PCR; TCRdb's copy has only in-frame clones and leaves some out. The top ten clones hold 7.5% of a sample with about 240,000 clones, 80% to 90% of them seen once. Sequencing was done on a sample of peripheral blood. These receptors came from a woman aged 80 or over with COVID-19, enrolled during active disease.

The rearrangement links TRBV19 to TRBJ2-1, with D possibly TRBD2 on 7 matching bases. Trimming took off 8 bases at V and 0 bases at J, with 17 bases between the two ends. The length of the CDR3 is 16 residues. Germline assignment: CDR1 LNHDA and CDR2 SQIVND (reference sequence). This chain's CDR3 is CASFGGGARSYNEQFF. CDR3 DNA sequence: TGTGCCAGTTTCGGCGGGGGCGCCCGCTCCTACAATGAGCAGTTCTTC.

V is TRBV7-2 and J is TRBJ1-6, with 11 bases identical to TRBD1. Germline V lookup: CDR1 SGHTA, CDR2 FQGNSA. Trimming removed 4 bases from V and 8 bases from J; junction bases left unmatched: 4. The length of the CDR3 is 15 residues. The CDR3 sequence is CASSWGTGGYSPLHF. The CDR3 DNA sequence: TGTGCCAGCAGCTGGGGGACAGGGGGTTATTCACCCCTCCACTTT.

The rearrangement links TRBV29-1 to TRBJ1-3; no definite D call. The V and J ends lost 6 bases and 0 bases respectively, with 9 bases between them. CDR3 length: 13 amino acids. Looked up from germline, CDR1 is SQVTM and CDR2 is ANQGSEA. DNA of the CDR3: TGCAGCGTCCGCCGGGGCTCTGGAAACACCATATATTTT. Protein product: CSVRRGSGNTIYF.

The chain combines TRBV18 with TRBJ1-1, with D perhaps TRBD1 (6 bases). This CDR3 region has 15 residues. V was pared by 3 bases and J by 0 bases, with 11 bases between. Germline values: CDR1 KGHSH, CDR2 LQKENI. The CDR3 loop reads CASSPLTGMNTEAFF. The DNA for the CDR3 is TGTGCCAGCTCACCCCTGACAGGTATGAACACTGAAGCTTTCTTT. Combining the CDR3 with reference TRBV18 and TRBJ1-1 gives the whole variable domain NAGVMQNPRHLVRRRGQEARLRCSPMKGHSHVYWYRQLPEEGLKFMVYLQKENIIDESGMPKERFSAEFPKEGPSILRIQQVVRGDSAAYFCASSPLTGMNTEAFFGQGTRLTVV.